This T cell receptor beta chain was retrieved from a study of CD8+ T cells in alopecia areata. Across the whole study: Treatment comprised oral tofacitinib, 5 to 10 mg twice daily, in treated patients. The tofacitinib course ran for 6 to 18 months and was followed by 6 months off drug. By percentage of affected scalp area, the severity of treated patients was scored.

In this sample, this clone turned up a few times. Treatment: oral pan-JAK inhibitor, 5-10 mg twice daily. The authors extracted RNA and reverse transcribed it into cDNA as the sequencing template. Using immunoSEQ multiplex PCR, the repertoire was profiled, and TCRdb retains in-frame clones only, with some absent. Here the sample spans 200,000 to 250,000 clones, 35% to 40% being singletons. The CDR3 contains 15 residues. The trim removed 2 bases at V and 3 bases at J, leaving 5 bases unmatched. Germline assignment: CDR1 SEHNR and CDR2 FQNEAQ (reference sequence). The V gene is TRBV7-9, the J gene TRBJ2-5; 8 positions agree with TRBD1. The sequence was collected from a human donor with alopecia areata. Sequencing was performed on CD4+ T cells sorted from blood, taken at roughly week 30, from a patient treated with tofacitinib. CDR3 bases: TGTGCCAGCAGCTTACGCGGACAGGGAGAAGAGACCCAGTACTTC. Translating it yields CASSLRGQGEETQYF.